This is a list of T cell receptor beta chains from one sample in a study of response to subunit inactivated influenza vaccine. TCRdb called the RT-PCR reads again in MiXCR, with one record for every CDR3 protein. The table lists about 780,000 distinct CDR3 sequences, approximately 17% of them singletons, with roughly a tenth in the top ten. Here the sequenced sample was PBMCs from blood, taken 5 to 6 days after vaccination. These receptors were collected from a man aged 45-65 years who received an inactivated influenza vaccine. CDR3s include the opening cysteine and the closing phenylalanine or tryptophan. A D gene is named only where the DNA matches it firmly. The size field is filled for only some rows; it gives once, few, many or a size class.

cdr3_aa | cdr3_nt | cdr3_length | clone_size | j_call | v_call | d_call
CASSLAPGLKAFF | TGTGCCAGCAGTTTAGCTCCAGGCCTGAAAGCTTTCTTT | 13 | few | TRBJ1-1 | TRBV28 | -
CASSTRGMGDETQYF | TGTGCCAGCAGCACAAGGGGTATGGGGGATGAGACCCAGTACTTC | 15 | - | TRBJ2-5 | TRBV7-8 | -
CASSYSTGQVQKLFF | TGTGCCAGCAGTTACTCGACAGGCCAGGTTCAAAAACTGTTTTTT | 15 | few | TRBJ1-4 | TRBV6-5 | -
CASSELGTGDRNYGYTF | TGTGCCAGCAGTGAATTGGGGACGGGGGATCGAAACTATGGCTACACCTTC | 17 | few | TRBJ1-2 | TRBV25-1 | -
CASSLGVSGSSDTQYF | TGCGCCAGCAGCTTGGGTGTTAGCGGGAGCTCAGATACGCAGTATTTT | 16 | - | TRBJ2-3 | TRBV5-1 | TRBD2
CASSLGPGEQYF | TGTGCCAGCAGTTTGGGGCCGGGCGAGCAGTACTTC | 12 | few | TRBJ2-7 | TRBV27 | -
CASSQSTGLAGKEGTDTQYF | TGTGCCAGCAGCCAATCCACGGGACTAGCGGGAAAGGAGGGGACAGATACGCAGTATTTT | 20 | few | TRBJ2-3 | TRBV4-2 | TRBD2
CSAPPGGKNEQFF | TGCAGTGCCCCCCCCGGGGGGAAAAATGAGCAGTTCTTC | 13 | - | TRBJ2-1 | TRBV20-1 | TRBD2
CASSLWLGQGIKRSSTDTQYF | TGTGCCAGCAGCTTATGGTTAGGACAGGGGATAAAGCGGAGTAGCACAGATACGCAGTATTTT | 21 | few | TRBJ2-3 | TRBV11-1 | TRBD1
CASSSTGGSYGYTF | TGTGCCAGCAGTTCGACAGGGGGTTCGTATGGCTACACCTTC | 14 | many | TRBJ1-2 | TRBV12-3/TRBV12-4 | TRBD1
CATYQGGNTGELFF | TGTGCCACCTATCAAGGGGGAAACACCGGGGAGCTGTTTTTT | 14 | few | TRBJ2-2 | TRBV10-3 | -
CSARVYRVSGYTF | TGCAGTGCTAGAGTCTACAGGGTATCTGGCTACACCTTC | 13 | - | TRBJ1-2 | TRBV20-1 | -